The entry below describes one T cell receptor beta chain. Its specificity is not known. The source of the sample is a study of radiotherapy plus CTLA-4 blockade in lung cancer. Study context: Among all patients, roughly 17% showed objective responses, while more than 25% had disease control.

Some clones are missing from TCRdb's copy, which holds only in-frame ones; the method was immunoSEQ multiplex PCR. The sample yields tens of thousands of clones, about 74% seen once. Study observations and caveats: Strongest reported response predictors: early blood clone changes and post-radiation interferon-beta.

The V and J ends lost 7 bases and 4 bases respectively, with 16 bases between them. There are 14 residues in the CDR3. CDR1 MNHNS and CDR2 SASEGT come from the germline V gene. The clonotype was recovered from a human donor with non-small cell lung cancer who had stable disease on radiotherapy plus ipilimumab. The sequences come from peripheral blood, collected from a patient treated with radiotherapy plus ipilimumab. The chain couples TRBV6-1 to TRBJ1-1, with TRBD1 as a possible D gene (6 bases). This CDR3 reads CASIRGEGSTEAFF. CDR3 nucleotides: TGTGCCAGCATAAGGGGGGAGGGGAGCACTGAAGCTTTCTTT.